Shown below are 32 T cell receptor beta chains from a single sample sequenced in a study of CD8+CD57+ T cells in acquired aplastic anemia. TCR beta VDJ and CDR3 profiling used genomic DNA as template. TCRdb fed the reads into MiXCR, producing one record per CDR3 protein. The table records roughly 300,000 distinct CDR3 sequences, around 60% of them present only once. Sequenced sample: sorted CD4+, CD8+, or CD8+CD57+ T cells (not recorded which) from PBMCs. The source is a human donor with severe aplastic anemia or a healthy control (not recorded which).

The rearrangement links TRBV7-7 to TRBJ2-1; TRBD2 matches 10 bases. The CDR3 extends over 16 amino acids. V was clipped by 2 bases and J by 7 bases; unmatched bases: 8. CDR1 SSHAT and CDR2 FNYEAQ come from the germline V gene (reference sequence). CDR3 nucleotide sequence: TGTGCCAGCAGCTTACTAGCGGGGGCCGCTGTGAATGAGCAGTTCTTC. It specifies CASSLLAGAAVNEQFF.

This rearrangement joins TRBV24-1 to TRBJ2-5; 10 bases align to TRBD1. The CDR3 totals 15 residues. V trimming: 4 bases; J trimming: 5 bases; junction bases outside the gene matches: 6. Germline V gene data show CDR1 as KGHDR and CDR2 as SFDVKD. CDR3 in amino acids: CATSDPGTGVETQYF. In DNA form, the CDR3 reads TGTGCCACCAGTGACCCCGGGACAGGGGTCGAGACCCAGTACTTC.

There are many counts of this clonotype. A much larger clone lies one base from this, so it may be a read error. The chain combines TRBV15 with TRBJ1-5; D remains ambiguous. Germline V gene sequence: CDR1 LNHNV, CDR2 YYDKDF (reference sequence). The CDR3 loop spans 16 amino acids. Trimming removed 2 bases at V and 5 bases at J, with 16 bases between. The CDR3 loop is CATSRNDRGTHQPQHF. CDR3 in DNA: TGTGCCACCAGCAGAAATGACCGAGGAACTCATCAGCCCCAGCATTTT. The full variable domain, completed using reference TRBV15 and TRBJ1-5, is DAMVIQNPRYQVTQFGKPVTLSCSQTLNHNVMYWYQQKSSQAPKLLFHYYDKDFNNEADTPDNFQSRRPNTSFCFLDIRSPGLGDTAMYLCATSRNDRGTHQPQHFGDGTRLSIL.

The gene calls are TRBV20-1 and TRBJ1-1, with D unclear. Trimming pared 5 bases from V and 6 bases from J, leaving 16 bases between. The CDR3 contains 13 residues. CDR1 is DFQATT, CDR2 SNEGSKA, per germline (reference sequence). CDR3 sequence (DNA): TGCAGTGCTCGAAGAGAGGGAATGCCTGAAGCTTTCTTT. Translation gives CSARREGMPEAFF.

This clonotype was recorded many times. J is TRBJ1-6 and V is TRBV28; TRBD1 matches at 11 bases. The CDR3 totals 18 residues. V shed 6 bases and J 10 bases; nucleotides not matched to a gene: 17. The germline V gene has CDR1 MDHEN and CDR2 SYDVKM. The chain's CDR3 is CASSRRVGQGARGSPLHF. The CDR3 region has the DNA TGTGCCAGCAGCCGCCGGGTCGGACAGGGGGCGCGAGGGTCACCCCTCCACTTT.

CDR3 region: CASSSRGVSNGELFF. The CDR3 DNA sequence: TGTGCCAGCAGCTCACGGGGCGTGTCCAACGGGGAGCTGTTTTTT. The chain combines TRBV7-4 with TRBJ2-2; D is tentatively TRBD1 or TRBD2 (5 bases each). The V gene's germline CDR1 is SGHVT and CDR2 SQSDAQ. This CDR3 comprises 15 residues. V lost 4 bases and J 7 bases, leaving 16 bases between the germline ends.

The count of this clonotype is one. The chain recombines TRBV12-3 or TRBV12-4 with TRBJ2-5; D possibly uses TRBD1 or TRBD2 (5 bases each). Between the trimmed V and J ends, which lost 6 bases and 1 base, there was a span of 9 bases. This CDR3 has 13 residues. The CDR3 region is CASSWGPQETQYF. The DNA for the CDR3 is TGTGCCAGCAGCTGGGGACCCCAAGAGACCCAGTACTTC.

The CDR3 DNA follows: TGTGCCAGCAGCCAGGCTAGGACTCTAAAGGTGGAGACCCAGTACTTC. Protein sequence: CASSQARTLKVETQYF. The chain couples TRBV14 to TRBJ2-5; weak D call: TRBD2 (5 bases). Germline V gives CDR1 SGHDN, CDR2 FVKESK. This CDR3 contains 16 residues. V shed 3 bases and J shed 5 bases, with 19 bases lying between them. Based on the CDR3 plus reference TRBV14 and TRBJ2-5, the full variable domain is EAGVTQFPSHSVIEKGQTVTLRCDPISGHDNLYWYRRVMGKEIKFLLHFVKESKQDESGMPNNRFLAERTGGTYSTLKVQPAELEDSGVYFCASSQARTLKVETQYFGPGTRLLVL.

On this clonotype itself: A much larger clone sits a single nucleotide away, making a read error possible. This chain links TRBV7-2 with TRBJ2-3; TRBD2 matches at 12 bases. Looked up from germline, CDR1 is SGHTA and CDR2 is FQGNSA. The V gene end was trimmed by 5 bases and the J gene end by 3 bases; junction bases not matched to a gene: 3. The CDR3 sequence is 15 residues long. This chain's CDR3 is CASSPGTSGTDTQYF. The CDR3 DNA sequence: TGTGCCAGCAGCCCCGGGACTAGCGGGACAGATACGCAGTATTTT.

This clonotype was seen at least ten times. The CDR3 sequence: CASSIAGDSNYGYTF. CDR3 in DNA: TGTGCCAGTAGTATAGCGGGGGACTCTAACTATGGCTACACCTTC. The J gene is TRBJ1-2, the V gene TRBV19; possibly TRBD1 for D (5 bases). Germline V gene lookup returns CDR1 LNHDA and CDR2 SQIVND (reference sequence). V was shortened by 1 base and J by 0 bases, with 9 bases between the two germline ends. CDR3 length: 15 residues.

On this clonotype itself: An end of the junction does not agree with germline; a read error may underlie this. The chain recombines TRBV10-3 with TRBJ1-2; TRBD1 agrees at 10 bases. This CDR3 has 13 residues. In germline, CDR1 is ENHRY, CDR2 SYGVKD. The CDR3 sequence: CAIKTGGNYGYTF. CDR3 coding DNA: TGCGCCATCAAGACAGGGGGCAACTATGGCTACACCTTC.

Worth noting for this clonotype: Germline is not matched at one junction end, which may reflect a read error. The CDR3 is CDSSLHPLQETQYF. In nucleotides, the CDR3 is TGTGACAGCAGCTTACATCCCCTCCAAGAGACCCAGTACTTC. The V and J genes are TRBV7-3 and TRBJ2-5; no definite D call. The CDR3 runs to 14 residues. The V gene's germline CDR1 is SGHTA and CDR2 FQGTGA.

The V and J genes are TRBV24-1 and TRBJ2-1, with a weak D call TRBD2 (5 bases). In germline, CDR1 is KGHDR, CDR2 SFDVKD. Trimming left V 0 bases short and J 7 bases short, with 9 bases between. The CDR3 is 14 residues long. CDR3 sequence (DNA): TGTGCCACCAGTGATTTGCCGGGATCAAATGAGCAGTTCTTC. Protein sequence: CATSDLPGSNEQFF.

At least ten counts were recorded for this clonotype. The rearrangement links TRBV7-2 to TRBJ2-7; TRBD2 aligns across 7 bases. CDR3 length: 13 amino acids. From germline, CDR1 is SGHTA and CDR2 FQGNSA. The J segment lost 6 bases and the V segment lost 8 bases, leaving 10 bases of the junction unmatched. The CDR3 loop is CASVRGVGGEQYF. The CDR3 coding sequence is TGTGCCAGCGTCCGGGGGGTCGGCGGCGAGCAGTACTTC.

This clonotype has a count of ten or more. This chain uses TRBV7-9 with TRBJ2-2; TRBD2 matches 16 bases. V gave up 4 bases and J gave up 7 bases; unmatched junction bases: 3. Germline V gives CDR1 SEHNR, CDR2 FQNEAQ (reference sequence). This CDR3 spans 16 amino acids. For the CDR3, the DNA is TGTGCCAGCAGCTCCGGGACTAGCGGGGGGGACGGGGAGCTGTTTTTT. Its translation is CASSSGTSGGDGELFF.

J is TRBJ1-5 and V is TRBV7-2; a weak D match, TRBD1 (6 bases). Deletions cut 1 base from V and 6 bases from J, with 16 bases between. There are 16 residues in the CDR3. Germline V CDR1 and CDR2: SGHTA, FQGNSA. CDR3 in amino acids: CASSLVRRGDSQPQHF. CDR3 bases: TGTGCCAGCAGCTTAGTACGCAGGGGTGATAGTCAGCCCCAGCATTTT.

The J gene is TRBJ2-3, the V gene TRBV20-1; 10 positions agree with TRBD2. The germline gives CDR1 DFQATT, CDR2 SNEGSKA (reference sequence). After removal of 6 bases from V and 4 bases from J, the junction contained 4 bases not matched to a gene. CDR3 length equals 13 residues. Here the CDR3 DNA reads TGCAGTGCGGGCGGACTAGCGGCAGATACGCAGTATTTT. Translated, it gives CSAGGLAADTQYF.

The gene calls are TRBV24-1 and TRBJ1-5, with TRBD1 identical over 7 bases. This CDR3 contains 13 residues. V lost 5 bases to trimming and J lost 6 bases; unmatched junction nucleotides: 3. CDR1 KGHDR and CDR2 SFDVKD come from the germline V gene. The CDR3 is CATSGGGPQPQHF. The CDR3 region has the DNA TGTGCCACCAGTGGAGGGGGCCCTCAGCCCCAGCATTTT.

The chain is built from TRBV6-4 and TRBJ1-5; D is unclear. The CDR3 length is 16 residues. Germline values: CDR1 MRHNA, CDR2 SNTAGT. V dropped 2 bases and J dropped 1 base, with 12 bases sitting between them. The CDR3 loop reads CASSDHQGLSNQPQHF. CDR3 nucleotides: TGTGCCAGCAGTGACCACCAAGGGTTGAGCAATCAGCCCCAGCATTTT.

The V gene is TRBV5-1, the J gene TRBJ2-1, with D tentatively TRBD2 (7 bases). Germline CDR1 SGHRS, CDR2 YFSETQ. The germline V and J ends were trimmed by 7 bases and 4 bases, with 18 bases remaining between them. This CDR3 has 15 residues. The CDR3 loop reads CASVLEGGGYNEQFF. The CDR3 DNA sequence: TGCGCCAGCGTCTTGGAGGGGGGGGGGTACAATGAGCAGTTCTTC. Using reference TRBV5-1 and TRBJ2-1 for the parts outside the CDR3, the full variable domain is KAGVTQTPRYLIKTRGQQVTLSCSPISGHRSVSWYQQTPGQGLQFLFEYFSETQRNKGNFPGRFSGRQFSNSRSEMNVSTLELGDSALYLCASVLEGGGYNEQFFGPGTRLTVL.

The chain couples TRBV4-1 to TRBJ1-1; D perhaps matches TRBD1 (5 bases). The CDR3 totals 13 residues. Germline lookup yields CDR1 MGHRA and CDR2 YSYEKL. The germline V and J ends were trimmed by 0 bases and 3 bases, with 5 bases remaining between them. Here the CDR3 reads CASSQDRDTEAFF. In DNA form, the CDR3 reads TGCGCCAGCAGCCAAGACAGGGACACTGAAGCTTTCTTT.

The chain links TRBV20-1 to TRBJ2-3; TRBD2 aligns across 10 bases. CDR3 size: 13 residues. The trim removed 3 bases at V and 11 bases at J, leaving 8 bases unmatched. Germline loops: CDR1 DFQATT, CDR2 SNEGSKA (reference sequence). For the CDR3, the DNA is TGCAGTGCTAGGTTAGCGGGAGGACAAGAGCAGTATTTT. Amino acids: CSARLAGGQEQYF.

This chain uses TRBV20-1 with TRBJ2-5, with 8 bases identical to TRBD2. The J call may be incorrect, as the DNA end agrees better with TRBJ2-7. CDR3 length equals 13 residues. CDR1 is DFQATT, CDR2 SNEGSKA, per germline (reference sequence). The CDR3 DNA reads as TGCAGTGCTAGATTGCGGGGGGCCTCCGAGCAGTACTTC. This codes for CSARLRGASEQYF.

This clonotype occurred many times. It is unclear where the CDR3 begins or ends on the DNA, so no DNA is shown, and the CDR3 is as TCRdb lists it. The chain recombines TRBV6-2 or TRBV6-3 with TRBJ2-7; the DNA was not compared with TRBD2, the D call given in the table. Germline-derived CDR1 and CDR2 are MNHEY and SVGEGT. The CDR3 spans 15 residues, counting both ends. CDR3 in amino acids: CASSSSGLGSYEQYF.

V and J are TRBV12-5 and TRBJ2-7, with 7 bases lining up with TRBD1. This CDR3 contains 14 residues. Germline V gene data show CDR1 as LGHNT and CDR2 as FRNRAP. The CDR3 here is CASSFGDSAYEQYF. As DNA, the CDR3 is TGTGCCAGCAGTTTTGGGGACAGCGCCTACGAGCAGTACTTC.

The V gene is TRBV10-3, the J gene TRBJ2-1; 9 bases fit TRBD2. Germline trimming cut 8 bases from V and 6 bases from J; bases unmatched to any gene: 14. The germline gives CDR1 ENHRY, CDR2 SYGVKD. The CDR3 covers 16 residues. The CDR3 sequence: CAICSVASGGINEQFF. In DNA, the CDR3 is TGTGCCATCTGCAGTGTGGCGAGCGGGGGGATCAATGAGCAGTTCTTC.

This clonotype was counted once. The chain employs TRBV5-1 and TRBJ2-2; perhaps TRBD1 as D (6 bases). The CDR3 runs 16 residues. The germline V gene has CDR1 SGHRS and CDR2 YFSETQ. V was shortened by 4 bases and J by 7 bases, with 20 bases between the two germline ends. In nucleotides, the CDR3 is TGCGCCAGCAGCGGCCCGGGACACCAAAAGGGCGGGGAGCTGTTTTTT. Amino acids: CASSGPGHQKGGELFF.

This clonotype was recorded at least ten times. The V gene is TRBV12-3 or TRBV12-4, the J gene TRBJ1-1; D is perhaps TRBD1 (6 bases). V lost 9 bases and J 1 base, leaving 18 bases between the germline ends. The CDR3 totals 15 residues. The CDR3 spells CASNFRGAPNTEAFF. The CDR3 coding sequence is TGTGCCAGTAACTTCCGGGGGGCGCCGAACACTGAAGCTTTCTTT.

The chain combines TRBV20-1 with TRBJ1-1; no clear D gene. Germline V gene data show CDR1 as DFQATT and CDR2 as SNEGSKA (reference sequence). The CDR3 runs to 13 residues. V dropped 0 bases and J dropped 0 bases, with 5 bases sitting between them. The CDR3 region is CSARDIVNTEAFF. CDR3 DNA: TGCAGTGCTAGAGATATCGTGAACACTGAAGCTTTCTTT.

This clonotype was seen many times. V is TRBV6-6 and J is TRBJ1-5, with 10 bases fitting TRBD1. J gave up 2 bases and V 2 bases, and 6 bases lay outside the gene matches. The CDR3 has 17 residues. Germline V gives CDR1 MNHNY, CDR2 SVGAGI (reference sequence). The CDR3 DNA follows: TGTGCCAGCAGTTACACGGGACAGGGGATCGGCAATCAGCCCCAGCATTTT. Residues: CASSYTGQGIGNQPQHF.

This clonotype appeared many times. The V gene is TRBV4-3, the J gene TRBJ2-7; perhaps TRBD1 as D (6 bases). CDR3 length: 15 residues. V lost 1 base and J 4 bases, leaving 14 bases between the germline ends. CDR1 and CDR2 (germline): LGHNA, YSLEER. The CDR3 region is CASSQVVGGTYEQYF. In nucleotides, the CDR3 is TGCGCCAGCAGCCAAGTGGTAGGGGGAACGTACGAGCAGTACTTC.

There are many counts of this clonotype. J is TRBJ2-3 and V is TRBV14, with 10 nucleotides matching TRBD1. Unmatched junction bases numbered 6, after V lost 2 bases and J lost 1 base. This CDR3 is built from 17 residues. The germline gives CDR1 SGHDN, CDR2 FVKESK. The CDR3 nucleotides read TGTGCCAGCAGCCAAACGCGGGACAGGGGTGGCACAGATACGCAGTATTTT. As protein: CASSQTRDRGGTDTQYF. Full variable domain (remainder filled in from reference TRBV14 and TRBJ2-3): EAGVTQFPSHSVIEKGQTVTLRCDPISGHDNLYWYRRVMGKEIKFLLHFVKESKQDESGMPNNRFLAERTGGTYSTLKVQPAELEDSGVYFCASSQTRDRGGTDTQYFGPGTRLTVL.